This T cell receptor (beta chain) was documented in a study of response to subunit inactivated influenza vaccine. Whole-study results and caveats: Authors suggested each seasonal influenza vaccination recruits few new T cells.

About this clonotype itself: No antigen is known for it.

TCRdb redid the calling of the RT-PCR reads with MiXCR, one entry per CDR3 protein. Found here are about 500,000 distinct CDR3 sequences, approximately 15% of them singletons; the top ten hold less than 4%. The CDR3 has 16 amino acids. CDR1 SNHLY and CDR2 FYNNEI come from the germline V gene. After removal of 4 bases from V and 6 bases from J, the junction contained 9 bases not matched to a gene. Here the sequenced sample was CD4+ T cells sorted from PBMCs, taken about 23 months after vaccination. This TCR derives from a man in his fifties or sixties who received an inactivated influenza vaccine. This rearrangement joins TRBV2 to TRBJ2-1; TRBD1 matches 10 bases. The CDR3 DNA reads as TGTGCCAGCAGTGGGAGGACAGGGGGTACTTTCAATGAGCAGTTCTTC. It encodes CASSGRTGGTFNEQFF.